Shown below are 30 T cell receptor beta chains from a single sample sequenced in a study of early T cells in non-severe SARS-CoV-2 infection. TCRdb called the 5' RACE reads again in MiXCR, with one record for every CDR3 protein. This table holds fewer than 55,000 distinct CDR3 sequences, almost 7.5% found once. Sequencing was done on a sample of whole blood. The receptors here all came from an adult who was a healthcare worker with PCR-confirmed SARS-CoV-2 infection or an uninfected control (not recorded which).

In this sample, this clonotype turned up a few times. This chain uses TRBV28 with TRBJ2-3; 9 bases map to TRBD2. V lost 1 base to trimming and J lost 4 bases; unmatched junction nucleotides: 3. CDR1 is MDHEN and CDR2 is SYDVKM in the germline V gene. The CDR3 contains 15 residues. DNA of the CDR3: TGTGCCAGCAGTTTATTGCGGGGGGGCGCAGATACGCAGTATTTT. This sequence encodes CASSLLRGGADTQYF.

This clonotype has ten or more counts. The chain combines TRBV18 with TRBJ2-1, with D maybe TRBD2 (6 bases). Germline assignment: CDR1 KGHSH and CDR2 LQKENI. The CDR3 length is 16 residues. V was shortened by 5 bases and J by 6 bases, with 20 bases between the two germline ends. The CDR3 nucleotides read TGTGCCAGCTCAGCGGTTGGGGGGAACTTCATCAATGAGCAGTTCTTC. Amino acids: CASSAVGGNFINEQFF. The variable domain in full, with the rest retrieved from reference TRBV18 and TRBJ2-1, is NAGVMQNPRHLVRRRGQEARLRCSPMKGHSHVYWYRQLPEEGLKFMVYLQKENIIDESGMPKERFSAEFPKEGPSILRIQQVVRGDSAAYFCASSAVGGNFINEQFFGPGTRLTVL.

The J gene is TRBJ2-1, the V gene TRBV20-1; a weak D match, TRBD2 (7 bases). V lost 0 bases and J lost 4, with 25 bases in between. Germline loops: CDR1 DFQATT, CDR2 SNEGSKA (reference sequence). This CDR3 region has 19 residues. CDR3 residues: CSARDPGTTTGGLYNEQFF. In DNA, the CDR3 is TGCAGTGCTAGAGATCCTGGGACTACCACCGGGGGGCTATACAATGAGCAGTTCTTC.

The CDR3 region has the DNA TGCGCCAGCAGCCAATGGGCAGGAGTGATTAATAGTTCACCCCTCCACTTT. It codes for CASSQWAGVINSSPLHF. This rearrangement joins TRBV4-3 to TRBJ1-6; D not certain. With 2 bases removed from V and 9 bases from J, the gap between germline ends came to 20 bases. CDR1 and CDR2 (germline): LGHNA, YSLEER. The CDR3 covers 17 residues.

This clonotype came up a few times. This chain uses TRBV4-3 with TRBJ2-1; 10 bases align to TRBD2. CDR1 and CDR2 from the germline V gene are LGHNA and YSLEER. J was trimmed by 7 bases and V by 0 bases; bases with no gene match: 9. The CDR3 covers 17 residues. DNA for the CDR3: TGCGCCAGCAGCCAAGATTTGAGCGGGGGGGTCGAAAATGAGCAGTTCTTC. Translation: CASSQDLSGGVENEQFF.

There are many counts of this clonotype. The rearrangement links TRBV27 to TRBJ2-7; 9 bases align to TRBD1. From germline, CDR1 is MNHEY and CDR2 SMNVEV (reference sequence). The CDR3 has 19 residues. J lost 3 bases, V lost 5 bases, and 20 bases had no gene match. The CDR3 reads CASSPTPLGRDRAIYEQYF. CDR3 sequence (DNA): TGTGCCAGCAGTCCAACCCCTTTGGGCCGGGACAGGGCTATCTACGAGCAGTACTTC.

V is TRBV12-5 and J is TRBJ1-2; 7 bases line up with TRBD1. The CDR3 totals 13 residues. J was trimmed by 2 bases and V by 7 bases; bases with no gene match: 4. Germline V lookup: CDR1 LGHNT, CDR2 FRNRAP. The CDR3 sequence: CASAPGQNYGYTF. As DNA, the CDR3 is TGTGCTAGTGCCCCGGGACAGAACTATGGCTACACCTTC.

This clonotype showed up many times. J is TRBJ1-1 and V is TRBV4-2; no clear D. The CDR3 has 13 amino acids. Germline V CDR1 and CDR2: LGHNA, YNFKEQ. Trimming pared 4 bases from V and 5 bases from J, leaving 11 bases between. The CDR3: CASSLPGGTEAFF. The CDR3 DNA sequence: TGTGCCAGCAGCCTCCCCGGCGGGACTGAAGCTTTCTTT.

This rearrangement joins TRBV7-9 to TRBJ2-3; possible D gene TRBD2, 5 bases. The CDR3 has 15 amino acids. Trimming took off 3 bases at V and 0 bases at J, with 10 bases between the two ends. CDR1 and CDR2 from the germline V gene are SEHNR and FQNEAQ (reference sequence). The CDR3 nucleotides read TGTGCCAGCAGCTTGGCCGGGATTAGCACAGATACGCAGTATTTT. The encoded protein is CASSLAGISTDTQYF. Supplemented by reference TRBV7-9 and TRBJ2-3, the full variable domain reads DTGVSQNPRHKITKRGQNVTFRCDPISEHNRLYWYRQTLGQGPEFLTYFQNEAQLEKSRLLSDRFSAERPKGSFSTLEIQRTEQGDSAMYLCASSLAGISTDTQYFGPGTRLTVL.

This clonotype was counted only a few times. The chain joins TRBV28 to TRBJ1-3; 8 nucleotides align to TRBD1. After removal of 2 bases from V and 7 bases from J, the junction contained 4 bases not matched to a gene. Per germline, CDR1 MDHEN and CDR2 SYDVKM. The CDR3 sequence is 14 residues long. CDR3 nucleotides: TGTGCCAGCAGTTTACCAGGGGGCATCAACACCATATATTTT. It codes for CASSLPGGINTIYF.

This clonotype was counted only a few times. The gene calls are TRBV5-1 and TRBJ2-1; the D gene is possibly TRBD2 (6 bases). Germline loops: CDR1 SGHRS, CDR2 YFSETQ. Trimming cost V 4 bases and J 0 bases, with 11 bases left between them. The CDR3 consists of 15 residues. The CDR3 spells CASSGYGSSYNEQFF. In DNA form, the CDR3 reads TGCGCCAGCAGCGGGTACGGGAGCTCCTACAATGAGCAGTTCTTC.

This CDR3 is CASSENSGANTEAFF. For the CDR3, the DNA is TGTGCCAGCAGTGAAAATAGCGGGGCCAACACTGAAGCTTTCTTT. The chain has TRBV2 and TRBJ1-1, with D possibly TRBD1 on 5 matching bases. Looked up from germline, CDR1 is SNHLY and CDR2 is FYNNEI. Between the trimmed V and J ends, which lost 2 bases and 2 bases, there was a span of 12 bases. This CDR3 has 15 amino acids.

This clonotype was recorded only once. One base away lies a much larger clone, so this may be a sequencing read error. This chain links TRBV12-3 or TRBV12-4 with TRBJ1-4, with a tentative D call TRBD1 (6 bases). This CDR3 is built from 14 residues. CDR3 coding DNA: TGTACCTCCGGCAGGGGAGTAGTTAATGAAAAACTGTTTTTT. The encoded protein is CTSGRGVVNEKLFF.

This clonotype was recorded at least ten times. V usage is TRBV14 and J usage is TRBJ1-6; no reliable D call. The CDR3 sequence is 12 residues long. With 1 base removed from V and 8 bases from J, the gap between germline ends came to 3 bases. Germline CDR1 SGHDN, CDR2 FVKESK. The DNA of the CDR3 is TGTGCCAGCAGCCAAGGATATTCACCCCTCCACTTT. Amino acids: CASSQGYSPLHF.

This clonotype was recorded at least ten times. The chain employs TRBV19 and TRBJ2-1; TRBD1 might be the D (5 bases). Germline lookup yields CDR1 LNHDA and CDR2 SQIVND (reference sequence). V was pared by 0 bases and J by 2 bases, with 8 bases between. This CDR3 is 15 amino acids long. CDR3 bases: TGTGCCAGTAGTATAGAAGACAGAACCTACAATGAGCAGTTCTTC. Its protein product is CASSIEDRTYNEQFF.

This clonotype has a count of ten or more. The chain is built from TRBV28 and TRBJ1-1; TRBD1 agrees at 8 bases. Germline V gene data show CDR1 as MDHEN and CDR2 as SYDVKM. With 3 bases clipped from V and 9 bases from J, the junction kept 6 bases outside the gene matches. This CDR3 has 13 amino acids. CDR3 in amino acids: CASSFRDRTQAFF. The CDR3 DNA is TGTGCCAGCAGTTTTCGGGACAGGACACAAGCTTTCTTT. Using reference TRBV28 and TRBJ1-1 for the parts outside the CDR3, the full variable domain is DVKVTQSSRYLVKRTGEKVFLECVQDMDHENMFWYRQDPGLGLRLIYFSYDVKMKEKGDIPEGYSVSREKKERFSLILESASTNQTSMYLCASSFRDRTQAFFGQGTRLTVV.

This clonotype was seen a handful of times. The chain links TRBV25-1 to TRBJ2-7; 7 bases match TRBD2. The CDR3 covers 14 residues. After removal of 2 bases from V and 9 bases from J, the junction contained 10 bases not matched to a gene. Per germline, CDR1 MGHDK and CDR2 SYGVNS. This CDR3 is CASSEREDHGGQYF. The CDR3 DNA is TGTGCCAGCAGTGAACGGGAGGACCACGGGGGGCAGTACTTC.

The sample holds a few counts of this clonotype. The J gene is TRBJ2-1, the V gene TRBV3-1; D is unclear. Trimming cost V 2 bases and J 9 bases, with 5 bases left between them. The CDR3 totals 11 residues. CDR1 and CDR2 from the germline V gene are LGHDT and YNNKEL (reference sequence). The CDR3 bases are TGTGCCAGCAGCCAAAGTGGTGAGCAGTTCTTC. Translation gives CASSQSGEQFF.

This clonotype has a handful of counts. V and J are TRBV27 and TRBJ2-7, with 8 bases matching TRBD1. The CDR3 runs 14 residues. Germline V lookup: CDR1 MNHEY, CDR2 SMNVEV (reference sequence). The junction had 8 bases not matched to a gene; V was cut back by 5 bases and J by 5 bases. CDR3 sequence: CASSPRGPVDEQYF. In DNA form, the CDR3 reads TGTGCCAGCAGTCCCAGGGGGCCGGTGGACGAGCAGTACTTC.

This clonotype occurred many times. The rearrangement uses TRBV20-1 and TRBJ2-7; a weak D match, TRBD1 (5 bases). The germline CDR1 and CDR2 sequences are DFQATT and SNEGSKA (reference sequence). This CDR3 has 15 residues. V lost 0 bases, J lost 3 bases, and 15 bases lay in between. CDR3 bases: TGCAGTGCTAGAGAGTTCCAGGGATCTAACTACGAGCAGTACTTC. It yields the protein CSAREFQGSNYEQYF.

This clonotype appeared many times. The CDR3, as DNA: TGTGCCAGCAGCCCACTAGCGGGGAGGGGAAATGAGCAGTTCTTC. Its translation is CASSPLAGRGNEQFF. The V gene is TRBV12-3 or TRBV12-4, the J gene TRBJ2-1; 10 nucleotides match TRBD2. V was pared by 6 bases and J by 7 bases, with 9 bases of the junction left unmatched. There are 15 residues in the CDR3.

This clonotype occurred many times. The chain joins TRBV28 to TRBJ2-4; perhaps TRBD2 as D (6 bases). Germline values: CDR1 MDHEN, CDR2 SYDVKM. CDR3 length: 16 residues. The V end was cut by 5 bases, the J end by 2 bases, with 16 bases between. CDR3 bases: TGTGCCAGCAGTCCCGGGGGTAGCCGATCCAAAAACATTCAGTACTTC. This translates into CASSPGGSRSKNIQYF.

V usage is TRBV18 and J usage is TRBJ1-1; D gene uncertain. Between the trimmed V and J ends, which lost 6 bases and 4 bases, there was a span of 12 bases. Per germline, CDR1 KGHSH and CDR2 LQKENI. The CDR3 spans 13 residues. For the CDR3, the DNA is TGTGCCAGCTCCCCAATCTCAGCCACTGAAGCTTTCTTT. Protein sequence: CASSPISATEAFF.

This clonotype was observed a handful of times. This chain joins TRBV5-5 and TRBJ1-4; a possible D gene is TRBD1 (6 bases). Trimming removed 0 bases at V and 8 bases at J, with 11 bases between. Germline CDR1 SGHKS, CDR2 YYEKEE (reference sequence). This CDR3 region has 14 residues. CDR3 DNA sequence: TGTGCCAGCAGCTTGGTAGTCCAGGGGGAAAAACTGTTTTTT. Residues: CASSLVVQGEKLFF.

The chain uses TRBV5-1 and TRBJ2-7; tentatively, D is TRBD1 (6 bases). This CDR3 comprises 14 residues. CDR1 is SGHRS and CDR2 is YFSETQ in the germline V gene. V was pared by 7 bases and J by 5 bases, with 19 bases between. The CDR3 bases are TGCGCCAGCCAACACAGGGTTTTTAATGACGAGCAGTACTTC. This sequence encodes CASQHRVFNDEQYF.

This clonotype counts as medium-sized. The chain joins TRBV28 to TRBJ2-7, with TRBD1 as a possible D gene (7 bases). CDR1 and CDR2 from the germline V gene are MDHEN and SYDVKM. Trimming removed 5 bases from V and 5 bases from J, with 16 bases in between. The CDR3 is 14 amino acids. The CDR3 region has the DNA TGTGCCAGCAGTGTGACAGGGACTTTGCACGAGCAGTACTTC. It yields the protein CASSVTGTLHEQYF.

This clonotype appeared many times. V is TRBV4-2 and J is TRBJ1-5, with 9 bases fitting TRBD1. With V trimmed by 2 bases and J by 11 bases, 10 bases remained unmatched. The CDR3 spans 15 residues. The germline V gene has CDR1 LGHNA and CDR2 YNFKEQ. Here the CDR3 DNA reads TGTGCCAGCAGCCAATCCCGGGACAGGGTCGAAGCCCAGCATTTT. Its protein product is CASSQSRDRVEAQHF.

CDR3 amino acids: CASSPEGFDTQYF. CDR3 coding DNA: TGTGCCAGCAGCCCAGAGGGATTTGATACGCAGTATTTT. The gene calls are TRBV3-1 and TRBJ2-3; D may be TRBD2 (5 bases). Germline V lookup: CDR1 LGHDT, CDR2 YNNKEL (reference sequence). This CDR3 has 13 amino acids. Trimming removed 4 bases at V and 6 bases at J, with 11 bases between.

This clonotype was seen only once. This chain connects TRBV7-2 to TRBJ2-7; D may be TRBD2 (6 bases). The germline CDR1 and CDR2 sequences are SGHTA and FQGNSA. The CDR3 runs 15 residues. Trimming removed 0 bases at V and 3 bases at J, with 12 bases between. The CDR3 here is CASSLAAGQDYEQYF. CDR3 in DNA: TGTGCCAGCAGCTTAGCGGCGGGGCAGGACTACGAGCAGTACTTC.

This clonotype was recorded many times. Written as DNA, the CDR3 is TGTGCCTGGAGGAGCCGGGACAGCCGTTACAATGAGCAGTTCTTC. Translating gives CAWRSRDSRYNEQFF. The V call is TRBV30, the J call TRBJ2-1; 7 bases align to TRBD1. Trimming at V came to 3 bases and at J to 4 bases, leaving 9 bases not matched to a gene. In germline, CDR1 is GTSNPN, CDR2 SVGIG (reference sequence). CDR3 length: 15 amino acids.